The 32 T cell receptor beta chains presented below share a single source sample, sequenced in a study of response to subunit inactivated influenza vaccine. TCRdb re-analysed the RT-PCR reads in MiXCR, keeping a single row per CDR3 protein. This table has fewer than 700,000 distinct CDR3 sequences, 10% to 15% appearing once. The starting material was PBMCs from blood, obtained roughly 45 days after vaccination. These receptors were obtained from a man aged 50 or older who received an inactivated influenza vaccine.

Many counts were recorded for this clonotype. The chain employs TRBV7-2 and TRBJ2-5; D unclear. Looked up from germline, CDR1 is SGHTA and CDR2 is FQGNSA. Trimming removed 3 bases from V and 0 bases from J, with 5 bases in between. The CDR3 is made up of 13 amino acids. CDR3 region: CASSFIHQETQYF. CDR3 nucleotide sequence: TGTGCCAGCAGCTTCATCCACCAAGAGACCCAGTACTTC. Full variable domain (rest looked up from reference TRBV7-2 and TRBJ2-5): GAGVSQSPSNKVTEKGKDVELRCDPISGHTALYWYRQSLGQGLEFLIYFQGNSAPDKSGLPSDRFSAERTGGSVSTLTIQRTQQEDSAVYLCASSFIHQETQYFGPGTRLLVL.

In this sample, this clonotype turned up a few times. The CDR3 loop reads CASTRPGQPAYEQYF. In DNA form, the CDR3 reads TGTGCCAGCACCAGACCGGGACAGCCAGCCTACGAGCAGTACTTC. V is TRBV7-9 and J is TRBJ2-7; 7 bases match TRBD1. V gave up 7 bases and J gave up 2 bases; unmatched junction bases: 11. The length of the CDR3 is 15 residues. Germline assignment: CDR1 SEHNR and CDR2 FQNEAQ (reference sequence).

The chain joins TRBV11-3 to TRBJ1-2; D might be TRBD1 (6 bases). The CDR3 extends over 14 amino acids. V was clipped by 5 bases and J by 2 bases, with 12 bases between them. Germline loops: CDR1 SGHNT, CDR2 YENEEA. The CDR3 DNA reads TGTGCCAGCAGCACGCGACAGGCAAACTATGGCTACACCTTC. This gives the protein CASSTRQANYGYTF.

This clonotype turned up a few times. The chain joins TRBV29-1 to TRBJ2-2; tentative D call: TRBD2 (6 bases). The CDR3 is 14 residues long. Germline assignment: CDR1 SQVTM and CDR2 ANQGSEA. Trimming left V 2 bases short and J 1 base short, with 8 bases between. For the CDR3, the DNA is TGCAGCGTTGAACAGGGACTGAACACCGGGGAGCTGTTTTTT. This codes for CSVEQGLNTGELFF.

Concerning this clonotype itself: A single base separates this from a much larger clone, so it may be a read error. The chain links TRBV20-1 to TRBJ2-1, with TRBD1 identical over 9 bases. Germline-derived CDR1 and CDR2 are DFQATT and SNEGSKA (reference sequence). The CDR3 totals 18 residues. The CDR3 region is CCASPPSGQGNSYNEQFF. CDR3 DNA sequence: TGCTGTGCTTCCCCACCCTCGGGACAGGGAAACTCCTACAATGAGCAGTTCTTC.

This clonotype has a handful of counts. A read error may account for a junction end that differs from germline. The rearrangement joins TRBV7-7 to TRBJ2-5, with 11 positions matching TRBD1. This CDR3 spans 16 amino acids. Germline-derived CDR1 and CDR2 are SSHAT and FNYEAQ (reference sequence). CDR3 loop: CASSPGRLGQGDTQYF. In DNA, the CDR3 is TGTGCTAGCAGCCCGGGACGGCTGGGACAGGGGGACACCCAGTACTTC.

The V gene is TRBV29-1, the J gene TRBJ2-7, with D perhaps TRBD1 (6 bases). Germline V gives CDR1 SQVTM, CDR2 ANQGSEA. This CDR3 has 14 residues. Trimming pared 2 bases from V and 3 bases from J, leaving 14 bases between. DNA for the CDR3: TGCAGCGTTGAAACTAAGGGACATGACTACGAGCAGTACTTC. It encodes CSVETKGHDYEQYF.

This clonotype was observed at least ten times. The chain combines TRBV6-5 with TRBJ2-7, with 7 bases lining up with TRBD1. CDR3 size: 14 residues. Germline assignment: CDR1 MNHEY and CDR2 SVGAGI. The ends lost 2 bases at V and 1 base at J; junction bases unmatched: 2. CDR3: CASSYETGSYEQYF. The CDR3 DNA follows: TGTGCCAGCAGTTACGAGACAGGGTCCTACGAGCAGTACTTC.

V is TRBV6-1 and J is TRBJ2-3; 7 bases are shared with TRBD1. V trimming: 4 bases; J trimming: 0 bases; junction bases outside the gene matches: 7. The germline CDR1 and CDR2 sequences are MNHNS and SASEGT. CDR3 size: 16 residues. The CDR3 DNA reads TGTGCCAGCAGTGTCAACAGGGGCATTAGCACAGATACGCAGTATTTT. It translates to CASSVNRGISTDTQYF.

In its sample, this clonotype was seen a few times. The CDR3 spells CASSLRDRGTEAFF. CDR3 coding DNA: TGCGCCAGCAGCCTCCGGGACAGGGGTACTGAAGCTTTCTTT. The V and J genes are TRBV4-3 and TRBJ1-1, with 10 nucleotides matching TRBD1. J was trimmed by 5 bases and V by 4 bases; bases with no gene match: 4. Per germline, CDR1 LGHNA and CDR2 YSLEER. The CDR3 totals 14 residues.

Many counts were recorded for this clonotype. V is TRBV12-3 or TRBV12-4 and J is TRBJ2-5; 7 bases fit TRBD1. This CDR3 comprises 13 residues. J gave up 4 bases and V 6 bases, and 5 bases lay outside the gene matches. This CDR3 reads CASSLQGRETQYF. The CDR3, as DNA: TGTGCCAGCAGCTTACAGGGGCGAGAGACCCAGTACTTC.

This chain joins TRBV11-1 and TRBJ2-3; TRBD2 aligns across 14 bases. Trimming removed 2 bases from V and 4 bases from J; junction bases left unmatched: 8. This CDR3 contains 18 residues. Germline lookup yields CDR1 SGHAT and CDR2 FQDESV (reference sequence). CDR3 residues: CASSLPGLAGEFADTQYF. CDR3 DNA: TGTGCCAGCAGCTTACCGGGACTAGCGGGGGAGTTTGCAGATACGCAGTATTTT.

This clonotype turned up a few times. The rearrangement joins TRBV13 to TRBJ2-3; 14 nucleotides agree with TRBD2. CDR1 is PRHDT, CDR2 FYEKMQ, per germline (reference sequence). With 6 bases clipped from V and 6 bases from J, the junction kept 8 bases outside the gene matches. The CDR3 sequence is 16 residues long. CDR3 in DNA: TGTGCCAGCAGACGTGGGACTAGCGGGAGTGGGGATACGCAGTATTTT. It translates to CASRRGTSGSGDTQYF.

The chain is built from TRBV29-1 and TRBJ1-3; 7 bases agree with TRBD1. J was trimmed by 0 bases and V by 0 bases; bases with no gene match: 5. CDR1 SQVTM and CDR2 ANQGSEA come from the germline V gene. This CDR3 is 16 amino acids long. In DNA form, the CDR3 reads TGCAGCGTTGAAGATCGGTACAGGGGCTCTGGAAACACCATATATTTT. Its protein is CSVEDRYRGSGNTIYF.

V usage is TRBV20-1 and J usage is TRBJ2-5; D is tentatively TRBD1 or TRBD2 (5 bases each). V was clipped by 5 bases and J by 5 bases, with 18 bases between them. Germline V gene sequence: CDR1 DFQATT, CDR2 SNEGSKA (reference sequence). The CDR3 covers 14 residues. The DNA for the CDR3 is TGCAGTGCTTTCCGGGACCGCCTTGCGGAGACCCAGTACTTC. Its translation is CSAFRDRLAETQYF.

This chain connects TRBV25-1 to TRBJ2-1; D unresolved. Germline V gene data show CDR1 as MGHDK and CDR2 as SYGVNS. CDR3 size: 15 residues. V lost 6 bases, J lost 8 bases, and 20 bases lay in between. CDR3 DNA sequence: TGTGCCAGCAGCCAAAGGGCGGTGCTAATGGATGAGCAGTTCTTC. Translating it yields CASSQRAVLMDEQFF.

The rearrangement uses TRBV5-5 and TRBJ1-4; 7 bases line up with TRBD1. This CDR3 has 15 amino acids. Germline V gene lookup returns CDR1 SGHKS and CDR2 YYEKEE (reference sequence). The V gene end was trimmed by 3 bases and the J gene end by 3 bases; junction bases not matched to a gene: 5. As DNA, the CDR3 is TGTGCCAGCAGCTGGGGGACAGTTTCTAATGAAAAACTGTTTTTT. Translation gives CASSWGTVSNEKLFF.

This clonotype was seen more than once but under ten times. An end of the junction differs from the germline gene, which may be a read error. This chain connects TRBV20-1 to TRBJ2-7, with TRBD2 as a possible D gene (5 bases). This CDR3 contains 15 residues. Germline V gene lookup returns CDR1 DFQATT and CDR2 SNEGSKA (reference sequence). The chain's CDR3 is CSARDWAGVSYETPF. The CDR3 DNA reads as TGCAGTGCTAGAGATTGGGCGGGTGTCTCCTACGAGACACCCTTC.

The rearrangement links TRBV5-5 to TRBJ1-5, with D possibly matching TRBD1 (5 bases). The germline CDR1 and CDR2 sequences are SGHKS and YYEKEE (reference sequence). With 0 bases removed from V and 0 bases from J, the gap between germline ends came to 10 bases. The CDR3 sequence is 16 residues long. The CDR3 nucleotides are TGTGCCAGCAGCTTGGCCGGGGGATATAGCAATCAGCCCCAGCATTTT. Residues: CASSLAGGYSNQPQHF.

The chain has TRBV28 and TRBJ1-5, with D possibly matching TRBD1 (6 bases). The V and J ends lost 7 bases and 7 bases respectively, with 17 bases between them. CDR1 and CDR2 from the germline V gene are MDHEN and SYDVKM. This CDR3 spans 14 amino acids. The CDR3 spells CASKGVQGRQPQHF. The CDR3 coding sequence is TGTGCCAGCAAAGGGGTACAGGGCCGGCAGCCCCAGCATTTT.

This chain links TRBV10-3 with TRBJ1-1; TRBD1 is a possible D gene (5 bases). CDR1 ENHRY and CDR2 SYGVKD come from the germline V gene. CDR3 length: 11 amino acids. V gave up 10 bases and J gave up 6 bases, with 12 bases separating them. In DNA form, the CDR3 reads TGTGCCACCCGGGGGAGGGCTGAAGCTTTCTTT. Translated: CATRGRAEAFF.

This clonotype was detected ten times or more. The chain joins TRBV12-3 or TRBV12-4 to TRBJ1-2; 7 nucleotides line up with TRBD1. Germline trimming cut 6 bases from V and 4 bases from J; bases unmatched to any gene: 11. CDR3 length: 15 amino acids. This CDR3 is CASSPGQAQLYGYTF. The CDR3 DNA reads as TGTGCCAGCAGCCCCGGACAGGCACAGCTCTATGGCTACACCTTC.

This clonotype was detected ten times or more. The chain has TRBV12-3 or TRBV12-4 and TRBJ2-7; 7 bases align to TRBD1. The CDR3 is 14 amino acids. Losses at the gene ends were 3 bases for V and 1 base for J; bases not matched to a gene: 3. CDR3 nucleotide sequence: TGTGCCAGCAGTTTGTGGGACAGATCCTACGAGCAGTACTTC. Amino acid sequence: CASSLWDRSYEQYF.

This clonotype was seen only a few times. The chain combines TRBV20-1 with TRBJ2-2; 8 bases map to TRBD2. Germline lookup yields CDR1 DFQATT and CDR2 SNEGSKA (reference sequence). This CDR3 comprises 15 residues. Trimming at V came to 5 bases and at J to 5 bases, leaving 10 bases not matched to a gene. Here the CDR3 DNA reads TGCAGTGCTGAAAAACCGGGACTAGTTACCGGGGAGCTGTTTTTT. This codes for CSAEKPGLVTGELFF.

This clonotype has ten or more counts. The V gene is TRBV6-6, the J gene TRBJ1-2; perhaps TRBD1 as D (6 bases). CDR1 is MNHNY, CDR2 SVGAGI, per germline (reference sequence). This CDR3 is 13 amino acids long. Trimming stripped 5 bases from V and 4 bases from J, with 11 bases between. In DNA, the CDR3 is TGTGCCAGCAGTCCCGACAGGATCTATGGCTACACCTTC. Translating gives CASSPDRIYGYTF.

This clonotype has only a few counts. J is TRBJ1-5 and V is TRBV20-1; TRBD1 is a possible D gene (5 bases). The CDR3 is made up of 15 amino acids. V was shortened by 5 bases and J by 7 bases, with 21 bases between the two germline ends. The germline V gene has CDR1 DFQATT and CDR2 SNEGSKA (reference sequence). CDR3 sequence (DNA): TGCAGTGCTTCGAGCAATAAGGGGTTGAAACAGCCCCAGCATTTT. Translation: CSASSNKGLKQPQHF.

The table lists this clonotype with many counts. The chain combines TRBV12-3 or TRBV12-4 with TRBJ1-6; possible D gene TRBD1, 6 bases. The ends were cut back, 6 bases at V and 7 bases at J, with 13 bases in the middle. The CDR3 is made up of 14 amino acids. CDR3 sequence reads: CASRFGQLNSPLHF. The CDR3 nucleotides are TGTGCCAGCAGATTCGGACAGCTAAATTCACCCCTCCACTTT.

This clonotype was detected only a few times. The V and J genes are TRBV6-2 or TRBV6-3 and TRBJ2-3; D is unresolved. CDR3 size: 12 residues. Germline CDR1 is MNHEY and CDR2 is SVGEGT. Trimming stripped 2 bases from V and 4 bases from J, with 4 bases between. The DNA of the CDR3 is TGTGCCAGCAGTTACAGTCCAGATACGCAGTATTTT. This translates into CASSYSPDTQYF.

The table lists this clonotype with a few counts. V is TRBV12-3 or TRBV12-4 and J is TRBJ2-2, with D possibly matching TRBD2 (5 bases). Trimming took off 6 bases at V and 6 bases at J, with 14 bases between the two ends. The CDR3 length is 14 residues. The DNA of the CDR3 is TGTGCCAGCAGGATCGGGGATTCGTCCGGGGAGCTGTTTTTT. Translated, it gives CASRIGDSSGELFF.

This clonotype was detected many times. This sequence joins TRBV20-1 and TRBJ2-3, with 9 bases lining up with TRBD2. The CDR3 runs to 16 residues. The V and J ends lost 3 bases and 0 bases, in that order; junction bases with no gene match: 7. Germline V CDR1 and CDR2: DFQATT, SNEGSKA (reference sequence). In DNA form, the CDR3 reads TGCAGTGCTAGTGGCCAGCGGGGGGCTAGCACAGATACGCAGTATTTT. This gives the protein CSASGQRGASTDTQYF.

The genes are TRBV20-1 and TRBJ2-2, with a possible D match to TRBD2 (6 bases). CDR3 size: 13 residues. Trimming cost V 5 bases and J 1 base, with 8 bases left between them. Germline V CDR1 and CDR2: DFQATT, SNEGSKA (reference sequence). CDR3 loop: CSASSENTGELFF. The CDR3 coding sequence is TGCAGTGCTTCTAGCGAGAACACCGGGGAGCTGTTTTTT.

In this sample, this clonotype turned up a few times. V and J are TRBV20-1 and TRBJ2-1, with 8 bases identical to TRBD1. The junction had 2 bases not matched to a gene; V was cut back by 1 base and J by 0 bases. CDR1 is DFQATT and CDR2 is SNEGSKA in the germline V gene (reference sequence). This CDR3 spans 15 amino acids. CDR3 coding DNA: TGCAGTGCTAGAGGGACAGGGAGCTCCTACAATGAGCAGTTCTTC. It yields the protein CSARGTGSSYNEQFF.